Below are 28 T cell receptor beta chains sequenced from a single sample in a study of T-cell memory formation after mild COVID-19. TCRdb used MiXCR to reprocess the 5' RACE reads, holding one entry per CDR3 protein. The repertoire holds under 700,000 distinct CDR3 sequences, roughly 20% seen once, with around 12% in the top ten. Specimen: PBMCs or a T cell subset sorted from them (not recorded which). The receptors originated from an adult woman who had mild COVID-19 (a few samples of this study predate the infection). Cell type and time point are not known.

This chain connects TRBV15 to TRBJ1-1; possible D gene TRBD1, 5 bases. The CDR3 extends over 15 amino acids. Trimming cost V 3 bases and J 1 base, with 12 bases left between them. Per germline, CDR1 LNHNV and CDR2 YYDKDF (reference sequence). The CDR3, as DNA: TGTGCCACCAGCAGCAGGGTGGTTGGGAACACTGAAGCTTTCTTT. It yields the protein CATSSRVVGNTEAFF.

CDR3 loop: CASSILARNTGELFF. The CDR3 bases are TGTGCCAGCAGCATTCTAGCGAGGAACACCGGGGAGCTGTTTTTT. The gene calls are TRBV5-5 and TRBJ2-2, with D perhaps matching TRBD2 (6 bases). V gave up 4 bases and J gave up 1 base, with 11 bases separating them. CDR3 length: 15 amino acids. Germline CDR1 SGHKS, CDR2 YYEKEE (reference sequence).

This clonotype was picked up a small number of times. Written as DNA, the CDR3 is TGCAGTGCTAGGTTCCTAGCGGGGGTACACTCCTACGAGCAGTACTTC. Its protein product is CSARFLAGVHSYEQYF. The rearrangement joins TRBV20-1 to TRBJ2-7, with 10 bases matching TRBD2. CDR1 and CDR2 from the germline V gene are DFQATT and SNEGSKA (reference sequence). The J segment lost 0 bases and the V segment lost 3 bases, leaving 8 bases of the junction unmatched. The CDR3 is 16 amino acids.

The chain's CDR3 is CASSLGGQSRGYTF. As DNA, the CDR3 is TGTGCCAGCAGCTTAGGAGGACAGTCCCGTGGCTACACCTTC. The chain carries TRBV7-8 and TRBJ1-2; tentatively, D is TRBD1 (6 bases). CDR1 is SGHVS and CDR2 is FQNEAQ in the germline V gene. Trimming pared 1 base from V and 7 bases from J, leaving 13 bases between. This CDR3 is built from 14 residues.

This clonotype was found a few times. This sequence joins TRBV29-1 and TRBJ2-5; D is ambiguous. CDR1 is SQVTM, CDR2 ANQGSEA, per germline. V dropped 2 bases and J dropped 4 bases, with 8 bases sitting between them. This CDR3 region has 12 residues. CDR3 bases: TGCAGCGTTGAACCTTTGTCAGAGACCCAGTACTTC. It specifies CSVEPLSETQYF. Supplemented by reference TRBV29-1 and TRBJ2-5, the full variable domain reads SAVISQKPSRDICQRGTSLTIQCQVDSQVTMMFWYRQQPGQSLTLIATANQGSEATYESGFVIDKFPISRPNLTFSTLTVSNMSPEDSSIYLCSVEPLSETQYFGPGTRLLVL.

This clonotype turned up a few times. The chain joins TRBV7-2 to TRBJ1-1, with 8 positions matching TRBD1. The J segment lost 5 bases and the V segment lost 2 bases, leaving 4 bases of the junction unmatched. The CDR3 consists of 14 residues. Per germline, CDR1 SGHTA and CDR2 FQGNSA. The CDR3 region has the DNA TGTGCCAGCAGCTTACCAGGGGGCAAAACTGAAGCTTTCTTT. Translated: CASSLPGGKTEAFF.

The sample holds a few counts of this clonotype. V and J are TRBV7-9 and TRBJ2-3; 9 nucleotides line up with TRBD2. The CDR3 contains 13 residues. V trimming: 3 bases; J trimming: 8 bases; junction bases outside the gene matches: 3. Looked up from germline, CDR1 is SEHNR and CDR2 is FQNEAQ (reference sequence). CDR3 loop: CASSLAGGPTQYF. The DNA for the CDR3 is TGTGCCAGCAGCTTGGCGGGAGGGCCTACGCAGTATTTT.

V is TRBV7-6 and J is TRBJ2-1, with D possibly being TRBD1 (5 bases). V gave up 4 bases and J gave up 10 bases, with 29 bases separating them. The CDR3 extends over 18 amino acids. CDR1 and CDR2 from the germline V gene are SGHVS and FNYEAQ. The CDR3 is CASSSTKTPGAGRQEQFF. As DNA, the CDR3 is TGTGCCAGCAGCTCAACGAAAACCCCTGGCGCAGGGCGACAGGAGCAGTTCTTC.

A few counts support this clonotype. The CDR3 here is CASSIKENSGKDNEQFF. In DNA form, the CDR3 reads TGTGCCAGCAGCATCAAGGAGAACAGCGGGAAGGACAATGAGCAGTTCTTC. The chain employs TRBV7-6 and TRBJ2-1; TRBD2 matches at 7 bases. Trimming took 5 bases from V and 5 from J; bases not matched to a gene: 15. Germline CDR1 SGHVS, CDR2 FNYEAQ. CDR3 size: 17 residues.

There are a few counts of this clonotype. This chain connects TRBV6-4 to TRBJ2-2; 8 bases agree with TRBD1. V was pared by 6 bases and J by 3 bases, with 3 bases of the junction left unmatched. The germline V gene encodes CDR1 MRHNA and CDR2 SNTAGT. The CDR3 totals 14 residues. CDR3 in amino acids: CASSLQGDTGELFF. For the CDR3, the DNA is TGTGCCAGCAGCCTACAGGGGGACACCGGGGAGCTGTTTTTT.

The chain combines TRBV12-3 or TRBV12-4 with TRBJ2-2, with 7 bases fitting TRBD1. Germline trimming cut 6 bases from V and 4 bases from J; bases unmatched to any gene: 8. There are 15 residues in the CDR3. CDR3 amino acids: CASSTTEGATGELFF. The CDR3 DNA follows: TGTGCCAGCAGCACTACCGAGGGGGCCACCGGGGAGCTGTTTTTT.

The chain is built from TRBV7-9 and TRBJ2-5; D is unclear. Germline CDR1 reads SEHNR; CDR2 reads FQNEAQ (reference sequence). Trimming took off 0 bases at V and 5 bases at J, with 13 bases between the two ends. This CDR3 spans 15 amino acids. This CDR3 reads CASSLALTSRETQYF. The DNA for the CDR3 is TGTGCCAGCAGCTTAGCTTTGACATCGCGGGAGACCCAGTACTTC.

This chain joins TRBV5-4 and TRBJ2-7, with TRBD2 matching over 9 bases. This CDR3 is built from 17 residues. J was trimmed by 0 bases and V by 6 bases; bases with no gene match: 13. CDR1 SGHNT and CDR2 YYREEE come from the germline V gene (reference sequence). The CDR3 nucleotides are TGTGCCAGCACCCGGAATAGCGGGAGATCCACCTCCTACGAGCAGTACTTC. Protein product: CASTRNSGRSTSYEQYF.

The V gene is TRBV5-1, the J gene TRBJ2-5, with D perhaps TRBD2 (6 bases). V lost 4 bases and J 5 bases, leaving 18 bases between the germline ends. The CDR3 sequence is 15 residues long. Germline-derived CDR1 and CDR2 are SGHRS and YFSETQ. CDR3: CASSLGGGLEETQYF. CDR3 nucleotide sequence: TGCGCCAGCAGCCTTGGTGGAGGGCTCGAGGAGACCCAGTACTTC.

This chain joins TRBV24-1 and TRBJ2-5; 8 bases align to TRBD2. CDR1 and CDR2 from the germline V gene are KGHDR and SFDVKD. CDR3 length: 20 amino acids. V lost 3 bases to trimming and J lost 0 bases; unmatched junction nucleotides: 17. This chain's CDR3 is CATSDPLSREGQKYQETQYF. Here the CDR3 DNA reads TGTGCCACCAGTGATCCCCTCTCCCGGGAGGGCCAGAAATACCAAGAGACCCAGTACTTC.

The sample holds a few counts of this clonotype. The chain links TRBV20-1 to TRBJ2-3; 7 bases match TRBD2. With 1 base clipped from V and 3 bases from J, the junction kept 4 bases outside the gene matches. From germline, CDR1 is DFQATT and CDR2 SNEGSKA (reference sequence). The CDR3 runs 14 residues. CDR3 coding DNA: TGCAGTGCTAGAGGGAGTAGCGGGACAGATACGCAGTATTTT. This gives the protein CSARGSSGTDTQYF.

The chain employs TRBV6-5 and TRBJ1-5, with D perhaps TRBD1 (5 bases). Trimming took off 0 bases at V and 5 bases at J, with 20 bases between the two ends. Germline CDR1 and CDR2: MNHEY and SVGAGI. CDR3 length: 18 amino acids. CDR3 nucleotides: TGTGCCAGCAGTTACTCGTATGTGGGACGGGTGCAGGATCAGCCCCAGCATTTT. Translated: CASSYSYVGRVQDQPQHF.

This clonotype has only a few counts. The V call is TRBV6-2 or TRBV6-3, the J call TRBJ2-2; TRBD2 agrees at 7 bases. The germline gives CDR1 MNHEY, CDR2 SVGEGT. Trimming removed 0 bases from V and 4 bases from J; junction bases left unmatched: 8. This CDR3 comprises 17 residues. CDR3 nucleotides: TGTGCCAGCAGTTACTCTGGGACTACCTCTTCCACCGGGGAGCTGTTTTTT. This translates into CASSYSGTTSSTGELFF.

This clonotype was recorded at least ten times. The chain couples TRBV7-2 to TRBJ2-7, with TRBD2 matching 9 bases. Losses at the gene ends were 1 base for V and 4 bases for J; bases not matched to a gene: 5. Germline V gene sequence: CDR1 SGHTA, CDR2 FQGNSA. The CDR3 runs 15 residues. The CDR3 DNA sequence: TGTGCCAGCAGCTTAGGTGCTAGCGGGATTTACGAGCAGTACTTC. Residues: CASSLGASGIYEQYF.

A few counts support this clonotype. The chain links TRBV21-1 to TRBJ2-1; the table names TRBD1, a call not compared with the DNA. TRBV21-1 is designated a pseudogene. This CDR3 has 13 residues. CDR3 sequence: CASSKVGDNEQFF. DNA of the CDR3: TGTGCCAGCAGCAAAGTAGGGGACAATGAGCAGTTCTTC.

This chain connects TRBV5-1 to TRBJ2-5; D perhaps matches TRBD2 (6 bases). The CDR3 totals 15 residues. CDR1 and CDR2 from the germline V gene are SGHRS and YFSETQ. V lost 0 bases, J lost 4 bases, and 13 bases lay in between. CDR3: CASSLERLGGETQYF. The CDR3 region has the DNA TGCGCCAGCAGCTTGGAGCGGCTGGGGGGAGAGACCCAGTACTTC.

Only a few counts were recorded for this clonotype. This chain joins TRBV15 and TRBJ2-3; 8 nucleotides line up with TRBD1. Trimming at V came to 3 bases and at J to 2 bases, leaving 4 bases not matched to a gene. This CDR3 region has 15 residues. Germline V gives CDR1 LNHNV, CDR2 YYDKDF (reference sequence). The CDR3 region is CATSSQGALTDTQYF. Here the CDR3 DNA reads TGTGCCACCAGCAGTCAGGGGGCGCTCACAGATACGCAGTATTTT.

The table lists this clonotype with a few counts. The V and J genes are TRBV10-3 and TRBJ2-7; the match to TRBD1 covers 8 bases. There are 13 residues in the CDR3. Germline CDR1 is ENHRY and CDR2 is SYGVKD. V lost 6 bases and J lost 3; bases outside the gene matches: 4. CDR3 loop: CAIRGQGFYEQYF. The CDR3 DNA sequence: TGTGCCATCAGAGGACAGGGTTTCTACGAGCAGTACTTC.

The chain uses TRBV4-2 and TRBJ2-2, with D unclear. The CDR3 sequence is 14 residues long. Germline loops: CDR1 LGHNA, CDR2 YNFKEQ. V was pared by 0 bases and J by 6 bases, with 8 bases between. CDR3 nucleotides: TGTGCCAGCAGCCAAGAGGCAAGCTCCGGGGAGCTGTTTTTT. As protein: CASSQEASSGELFF.

This clonotype was picked up a small number of times. The rearrangement joins TRBV11-1 to TRBJ2-7; D possibly corresponds to TRBD2 (6 bases). The CDR3 contains 17 residues. CDR1 and CDR2 (germline): SGHAT, FQDESV (reference sequence). Trimming pared 3 bases from V and 5 bases from J, leaving 23 bases between. This chain's CDR3 is CASSFQIGGQRKHEQYF. CDR3 bases: TGTGCCAGCAGCTTCCAGATCGGGGGTCAGAGGAAACACGAGCAGTACTTC.

CDR3 coding DNA: TGTGCCAGCAGTTTATATCAGAACACTGAAGCTTTCTTT. Residues: CASSLYQNTEAFF. The rearrangement uses TRBV12-3 or TRBV12-4 and TRBJ1-1; the D is unclear. With 2 bases removed from V and 1 base from J, the gap between germline ends came to 5 bases. This CDR3 has 13 amino acids.

The sample holds a few counts of this clonotype. The CDR3 sequence: CASSPRRGDTQYF. The CDR3 coding sequence is TGCGCCAGCAGCCCGCGGAGGGGAGATACGCAGTATTTT. The chain couples TRBV5-1 to TRBJ2-3; D may be TRBD2 (6 bases). This CDR3 spans 13 amino acids. The V end was cut by 4 bases, the J end by 5 bases, with 11 bases between. The germline CDR1 and CDR2 sequences are SGHRS and YFSETQ.

This clonotype was detected only a few times. The V and J genes are TRBV6-5 and TRBJ2-1; no reliable D call. Trimming took off 3 bases at V and 6 bases at J, with 3 bases between the two ends. This CDR3 is built from 11 residues. In germline, CDR1 is MNHEY, CDR2 SVGAGI. The chain's CDR3 is CASSYFNEQFF. CDR3 coding DNA: TGTGCCAGCAGTTATTTCAATGAGCAGTTCTTC.